This entry is about one T cell receptor beta chain. Its antigen is unknown. The sample belongs to a study of OX40 agonist ivuxolimab in advanced cancers. On the study more broadly: A mean age of approximately 60 years, range about 20 to 79, was recorded, and approximately 79% were male. Having had anti-PD-1, anti-PD-L1 or anti-CTLA-4 therapy before was allowed, and approximately 40% had some.

Per germline, CDR1 SGHTA and CDR2 FQGTGA. V lost 2 bases, J lost 7 bases, and 2 bases stayed unmatched. This CDR3 is built from 13 residues. The repertoire was sequenced with immunoSEQ multiplex PCR; TCRdb's copy has only in-frame clones and lacks some. The data show approximately 92,000 clones, under 90% seen once. General observations from the study: The CD4+ and CD8+ T cells in the blood had expanded clonally by week 6 at 0.1 to 3.0 mg/kg. Certain nonresponders likewise exhibited a low normalized T-cell clonal expansion.

The chain recombines TRBV7-3 with TRBJ2-1; 7 bases align to TRBD2. The clonotype originates from an adult with an advanced solid tumor such as melanoma, head and neck, liver or kidney cancer. Sequencing was performed on CD4+ or CD8+ T cells sorted from blood, taken in a trial of the OX40 agonist ivuxolimab. CDR3 sequence (DNA): TGTGCCAGCAGCTTATCCGGGGGGAATGAGCAGTTCTTC. It specifies CASSLSGGNEQFF.